A single sample gave rise to the 24 T cell receptor beta chains below, sequenced in a study of shared clonotypes between healthy human individuals. Only in-frame clones appear in the TCRdb table, and some are missing; sequencing was by immunoSEQ multiplex PCR. The sample lists some 450,000 clones; over 60% were seen once. The sample taken for sequencing was PBMCs. These receptors were obtained from a woman in her thirties or forties in good health. Some clones in this sample may be carry-over from other donors' samples.

The V gene is TRBV5-1, the J gene TRBJ1-4; the D is unclear. This CDR3 has 14 residues. CDR1 SGHRS and CDR2 YFSETQ come from the germline V gene. V dropped 3 bases and J dropped 8 bases, with 14 bases sitting between them. For the CDR3, the DNA is TGCGCCAGCAGCTCCGGCCTAGGAGGAGAAAAACTGTTTTTT. Its translation: CASSSGLGGEKLFF.

Note on this clone: This likely traces to a read error, being one base from a far larger clone. The V and J genes are TRBV10-3 and TRBJ2-5; 8 bases are a match to TRBD1. Germline lookup yields CDR1 ENHRY and CDR2 SYGVKD. The V gene end was trimmed by 8 bases and the J gene end by 4 bases; junction bases not matched to a gene: 9. The CDR3 totals 14 residues. The CDR3 protein is CAIGLTGEGETQYF. CDR3 coding DNA: TGTGCCATCGGTCTGACAGGGGAAGGAGAGACCCAGTACTTC.

The chain combines TRBV6-1 with TRBJ2-3; possibly TRBD1 or TRBD2 for D (5 bases each). Germline V gives CDR1 MNHNS, CDR2 SASEGT. There are 11 residues in the CDR3. Trimming took 4 bases from V and 15 from J, leaving 14 bases between them. The CDR3 protein is CASSVGDRGYF. The CDR3 DNA is TGTGCCAGCAGTGTGGGGGACCGGGGATATTTT.

The chain has TRBV18 and TRBJ2-5; 9 bases agree with TRBD2. This CDR3 is built from 16 residues. V gave up 1 base and J gave up 6 bases; unmatched junction bases: 9. CDR1 and CDR2 (germline): KGHSH, LQKENI. CDR3 residues: CASSPRYAGGQKTQYF. The CDR3, as DNA: TGTGCCAGCTCACCACGGTACGCGGGAGGGCAGAAGACCCAGTACTTC.

This clone was counted a few times. The J gene is TRBJ2-5, the V gene TRBV6-5; weak D call: TRBD2 (6 bases). Germline V CDR1 and CDR2: MNHEY, SVGAGI. The CDR3 length is 14 residues. The V gene lost 3 bases and the J gene lost 2 bases, with 10 bases spanning the gap. The chain's CDR3 is CASSYTSKQETQYF. CDR3 sequence (DNA): TGTGCCAGCAGTTATACTAGCAAGCAAGAGACCCAGTACTTC.

Worth noting for this clone: The likely explanation is a read error, given a far larger clone one base away. Since the CDR3 does not end with the conserved phenylalanine or tryptophan, this likely comes from a read error. This chain joins TRBV6-1 and TRBJ1-1; D is possibly TRBD1 (5 bases). Germline CDR1 MNHNS, CDR2 SASEGT. V was cut by 1 base and J by 8 bases, with 14 bases left in between. CDR3 length equals 14 residues. For the CDR3, the DNA is TGTGCCAGCAGTGAAGGGGAGGAGACAGCGGAAGCTTTCCTT. Residues: CASSEGEETAEAFL.

This sequence joins TRBV7-2 and TRBJ2-7; a possible D gene is TRBD1 (5 bases). The germline V gene has CDR1 SGHTA and CDR2 FQGNSA. This CDR3 is 15 amino acids long. Trimming shortened V by 2 bases and J by 2 bases, and 13 bases separated the two germline ends. CDR3 sequence: CASSLSRQLAYEQYF. CDR3 DNA: TGTGCCAGCAGCTTATCCCGACAGTTAGCCTACGAGCAGTACTTC.

This clone was found a few times. A read error likely explains this, since a far larger clone differs by one base. The chain links TRBV9 to TRBJ2-2, with 7 bases matching TRBD2. The CDR3 runs 14 residues. The V gene end was trimmed by 2 bases and the J gene end by 4 bases; junction bases not matched to a gene: 2. Germline V gene lookup returns CDR1 SGDLS and CDR2 YYNGEE. DNA of the CDR3: TGTGCCAGCAGCGTGGGACTATCCACCGGGGAGCTGTTTTTT. It yields the protein CASSVGLSTGELFF.

This clone has only one observation. CDR3 sequence (DNA): TGTGCCAGCAGTCGGGGGTACCAAGAGACCCAGTACTTC. Translated: CASSRGYQETQYF. The V and J genes are TRBV6-5 and TRBJ2-5; tentative D call: TRBD2 (6 bases). Germline V gives CDR1 MNHEY, CDR2 SVGAGI. The CDR3 totals 13 residues. V gave up 5 bases and J gave up 0 bases, with 7 bases separating them.

The chain uses TRBV14 and TRBJ2-5, with 8 positions matching TRBD2. The CDR3 has 15 residues. With V trimmed by 4 bases and J by 4 bases, 8 bases remained unmatched. Germline V CDR1 and CDR2: SGHDN, FVKESK. CDR3 bases: TGTGCCAGCAGCCTCACAGCGGGAGTCCTAGAGACCCAGTACTTC. This sequence encodes CASSLTAGVLETQYF.

This clone was picked up a small number of times. This likely stems from a read error, as it lies one base from a far larger clone. The chain employs TRBV6-1 and TRBJ2-1, with 10 bases fitting TRBD1. This CDR3 comprises 15 residues. CDR1 is MNHNS, CDR2 SASEGT, per germline. The CDR3 DNA reads TGTGCCAGCAGTGAAGAGGGACAGGGGTACAGTGAGCAGTTCTTC. Residues: CASSEEGQGYSEQFF.

This clone was seen more than once but under ten times. The CDR3 sequence is CASSEAQGGAVLGNTEAFF. CDR3 nucleotides: TGTGCCAGCAGTGAAGCCCAGGGGGGTGCAGTGTTAGGGAACACTGAAGCTTTCTTT. V is TRBV6-1 and J is TRBJ1-1; 7 positions match TRBD1. The V gene end was trimmed by 0 bases and the J gene end by 1 base; junction bases not matched to a gene: 14. Germline lookup yields CDR1 MNHNS and CDR2 SASEGT. The CDR3 loop spans 19 amino acids.

This clone has at least ten counts. The chain uses TRBV2 and TRBJ2-1, with TRBD2 identical over 8 bases. The CDR3 has 15 amino acids. Germline loops: CDR1 SNHLY, CDR2 FYNNEI. Trimming at V came to 6 bases and at J to 10 bases, leaving 14 bases not matched to a gene. CDR3 nucleotide sequence: TGTGCCAGCAGAGACCCGGGACTAGGCGCAAGGGAGCAGTTCTTC. Its translation is CASRDPGLGAREQFF.

The chain uses TRBV4-1 and TRBJ2-5; 12 nucleotides align to TRBD2. The CDR3 is made up of 19 amino acids. CDR1 is MGHRA, CDR2 YSYEKL, per germline. V trimming: 4 bases; J trimming: 5 bases; junction bases outside the gene matches: 17. The CDR3 region has the DNA TGCGCCAGCAGCCCAAGGTCGCTAGCGGGAGGGCTTTTGGGGGAGACCCAGTACTTC. Its translation: CASSPRSLAGGLLGETQYF.

This sequence joins TRBV7-9 and TRBJ1-4; 7 positions match TRBD1. The CDR3 has 15 residues. V was clipped by 4 bases and J by 7 bases; unmatched bases: 9. The V gene's germline CDR1 is SEHNR and CDR2 FQNEAQ (reference sequence). The CDR3, as DNA: TGTGCCAGCAGCTCGACAGGGTTCCTGTCTGAAAAACTGTTTTTT. This codes for CASSSTGFLSEKLFF.

The J gene is TRBJ2-7, the V gene TRBV14; 8 nucleotides align to TRBD2. This CDR3 contains 15 residues. From germline, CDR1 is SGHDN and CDR2 FVKESK. Trimming at V came to 1 base and at J to 1 base, leaving 3 bases not matched to a gene. CDR3 in amino acids: CASSQVIAGSYEQYF. The CDR3 bases are TGTGCCAGCAGCCAAGTAATAGCGGGATCCTACGAGCAGTACTTC.

The chain couples TRBV25-1 to TRBJ2-2; D might be TRBD2 (5 bases). The CDR3 covers 14 residues. Germline CDR1 and CDR2: MGHDK and SYGVNS. Trimming took 6 bases from V and 7 from J, leaving 15 bases between them. CDR3 sequence (DNA): TGTGCCAGCAGCCCCGAATGGGCGGGCGGGGAGCTGTTTTTT. The encoded protein is CASSPEWAGGELFF.

This clone was seen a handful of times. V is TRBV28 and J is TRBJ1-2, with 9 bases identical to TRBD1. This CDR3 has 16 residues. Germline V gene data show CDR1 as MDHEN and CDR2 as SYDVKM. With V trimmed by 7 bases and J by 8 bases, 17 bases remained unmatched. In DNA, the CDR3 is TGTGCCAGCAACGTCGGACAGGGGAGGGGTTTTGCCGGCTACACCTTC. This translates into CASNVGQGRGFAGYTF.

The J gene is TRBJ2-7, the V gene TRBV18; 7 nucleotides align to TRBD2. J lost 2 bases, V lost 3 bases, and 7 bases had no gene match. Germline CDR1 is KGHSH and CDR2 is LQKENI. CDR3 length: 15 amino acids. This CDR3 reads CASSPSAGLAYEQYF. Here the CDR3 DNA reads TGTGCCAGCTCACCTTCAGCGGGGCTCGCCTACGAGCAGTACTTC.

The chain combines TRBV29-1 with TRBJ1-4, with D perhaps matching TRBD1 (5 bases). Trimming cost V 8 bases and J 4 bases, with 17 bases left between them. The CDR3 has 14 residues. Germline V gene sequence: CDR1 SQVTM, CDR2 ANQGSEA. The CDR3 region has the DNA TGCAGCACAGCGAAAGGGACGGGTAATGAAAAACTGTTTTTT. It specifies CSTAKGTGNEKLFF.

The chain links TRBV5-4 to TRBJ2-7; 10 bases fit TRBD2. The J segment lost 1 base and the V segment lost 4 bases, leaving 8 bases of the junction unmatched. This CDR3 has 16 amino acids. Germline values: CDR1 SGHNT, CDR2 YYREEE (reference sequence). The DNA of the CDR3 is TGTGCCAGCAGCCCAACCGGGACTAGCGCATCCTACGAGCAGTACTTC. This gives the protein CASSPTGTSASYEQYF.

This chain connects TRBV9 to TRBJ2-1; TRBD2 matches at 11 bases. The CDR3 length is 16 residues. The germline V gene has CDR1 SGDLS and CDR2 YYNGEE. The ends lost 3 bases at V and 2 bases at J; junction bases unmatched: 4. The CDR3 bases are TGTGCCAGCAGCGCCCGACTAGCGGGACCCTACAATGAGCAGTTCTTC. Its protein product is CASSARLAGPYNEQFF.

The rearrangement joins TRBV7-9 to TRBJ1-4; weak D call: TRBD1 (5 bases). In germline, CDR1 is SEHNR, CDR2 FQNEAQ (reference sequence). V was pared by 3 bases and J by 8 bases, with 19 bases between. The CDR3 is 16 amino acids. CDR3 nucleotide sequence: TGTGCCAGCAGCTTGAATTACCGCCAGGGCTGGGAAAAACTGTTTTTT. It is translated as CASSLNYRQGWEKLFF.

The chain uses TRBV6-5 and TRBJ1-1; no clear D. Trimming removed 2 bases from V and 4 bases from J, with 2 bases in between. Germline V gene data show CDR1 as MNHEY and CDR2 as SVGAGI. The CDR3 runs to 11 residues. The CDR3 sequence: CASSYLTEAFF. CDR3 DNA: TGTGCCAGCAGTTACCTCACTGAAGCTTTCTTT.